Listed here is a single T cell receptor (beta chain). Its target is unknown. The table came from immunoSEQ multiplex PCR; TCRdb's copy has only in-frame clones and leaves some out. The table records 35,000 to 45,000 clones, about 82% of them present only once. This sample was taken from a study of OX40 agonist ivuxolimab in advanced cancers. On the study more broadly: The drug used for patients, ivuxolimab, was an agonistic anti-OX40 (CD134) antibody. Dose-escalation subjects each had hepatocellular carcinoma, melanoma, renal cell or head and neck cancer. Antecedent anti-PD-1, anti-PD-L1 or anti-CTLA-4 therapy was permissible, with about 39% having received some. Findings of the study overall: The average count of expanded clones was higher among CD8+ T cells than among CD4+.

The sequence came from an adult with an advanced solid tumor such as melanoma, head and neck, liver or kidney cancer. The sequencing here drew on CD4+ or CD8+ T cells sorted from blood, taken in a trial of the OX40 agonist ivuxolimab.

The CDR3 bases are TGCGCCAGCAGCCAAGACGTCGGGCCTAGAGATACGCAGTATTTT. This gives the protein CASSQDVGPRDTQYF. V and J are TRBV4-3 and TRBJ2-3; D is uncertain. Germline assignment: CDR1 LGHNA and CDR2 YSLEER. V lost 0 bases and J lost 5, with 12 bases in between. This CDR3 contains 15 residues.